This T cell receptor beta chain was observed in a study of long-term antiretroviral therapy in people with HIV. Study-level results: Those clones which expanded before ART made up the dominant part of the repertoire at all time points.

The run of the v3.0 immunoSEQ assay was at survey level. TCRdb's table, derived via immunoSEQ multiplex PCR, lists solely in-frame clones and lacks some. The sample carries about 25,000 clones, less than 80% recorded once. With respect to this clone: Its antigen is undetermined. It is unclear where the CDR3 begins or ends on the DNA, so no DNA is shown, and the CDR3 is as TCRdb lists it.

The source material was unsorted PBMCs, sampled 1.1 years before starting antiretroviral therapy. The TCR comes from a woman aged 35 to 49 with HIV.

CDR3 sequence: CASSQVSTFGAGELFF. This rearrangement joins TRBV4-1 to TRBJ2-2; the listed D gene, TRBD2, was not tested against the DNA. CDR1 and CDR2 from the germline V gene are MGHRA and YSYEKL. The CDR3 sequence runs 16 residues, both termini included.